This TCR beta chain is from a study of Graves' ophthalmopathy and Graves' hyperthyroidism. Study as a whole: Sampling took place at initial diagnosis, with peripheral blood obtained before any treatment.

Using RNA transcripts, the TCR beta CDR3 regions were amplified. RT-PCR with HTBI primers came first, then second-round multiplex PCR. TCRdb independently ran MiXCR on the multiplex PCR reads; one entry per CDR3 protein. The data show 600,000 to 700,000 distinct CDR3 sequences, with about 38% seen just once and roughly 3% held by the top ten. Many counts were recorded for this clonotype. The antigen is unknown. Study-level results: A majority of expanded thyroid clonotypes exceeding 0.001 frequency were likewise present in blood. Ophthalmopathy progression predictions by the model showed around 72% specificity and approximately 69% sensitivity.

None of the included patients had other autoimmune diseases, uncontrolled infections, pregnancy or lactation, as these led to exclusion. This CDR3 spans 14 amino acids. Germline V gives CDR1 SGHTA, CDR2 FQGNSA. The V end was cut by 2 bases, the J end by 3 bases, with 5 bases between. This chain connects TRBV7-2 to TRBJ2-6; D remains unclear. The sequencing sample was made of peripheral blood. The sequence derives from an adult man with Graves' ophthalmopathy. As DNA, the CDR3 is TGTGCCAGCAGCTTAATCTATGGGGCCAACGTCCTGACTTTC. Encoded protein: CASSLIYGANVLTF.